These 20 T cell receptor beta chains came from one sample sequenced in a study of TIL therapy for anti-PD-1-resistant metastatic lung cancer. Time point noted: pre-treatment sample, taken before nivolumab and TIL therapy. Tumor tissue came from excised metastases, mostly pleural nodules or supraclavicular lymph nodes. The libraries were made with immunoSEQ v3. Sequencing used immunoSEQ multiplex PCR; TCRdb keeps in-frame clones, though not all of them. Of 95,000 or so clones in the sample, about three fifths were seen once. The input for sequencing was tumor tissue, taken at baseline. The receptors originated from a person aged 25 to 85 with non-small cell lung cancer.

The chain recombines TRBV7-8 with TRBJ2-3, with 13 bases aligning to TRBD2. The V gene's germline CDR1 is SGHVS and CDR2 FQNEAQ. The J segment lost 0 bases and the V segment lost 5 bases, leaving 5 bases of the junction unmatched. This CDR3 is 17 amino acids long. CDR3 sequence reads: CASSPLAGGLSTDTQYF. In DNA form, the CDR3 reads TGTGCCAGCAGCCCACTAGCGGGAGGGCTGAGCACAGATACGCAGTATTTT.

The chain uses TRBV9 and TRBJ2-6, with a possible D match to TRBD2 (5 bases). Germline assignment: CDR1 SGDLS and CDR2 YYNGEE. V was cut by 3 bases and J by 4 bases, with 8 bases left in between. This CDR3 is built from 14 residues. The CDR3 spells CASSAPGGANVLTF. The CDR3, as DNA: TGTGCCAGCAGCGCCCCGGGGGGGGCCAACGTCCTGACTTTC.

The rearrangement links TRBV6-4 to TRBJ2-2; 7 positions match TRBD2. V lost 6 bases, J lost 0 bases, and 1 base stayed unmatched. CDR3 length: 14 amino acids. CDR1 is MRHNA and CDR2 is SNTAGT in the germline V gene. CDR3 amino acids: CASRGLANTGELFF. The DNA of the CDR3 is TGTGCCAGCAGAGGACTAGCGAACACCGGGGAGCTGTTTTTT.

The count of this clone is one. The rearrangement uses TRBV13 and TRBJ2-2; no firm D call. CDR3 size: 15 residues. CDR1 is PRHDT and CDR2 is FYEKMQ in the germline V gene (reference sequence). Trimming took off 0 bases at V and 4 bases at J, with 9 bases between the two ends. CDR3 loop: CASSLGQDGTGELFF. The CDR3 DNA reads as TGTGCCAGCAGCTTAGGCCAGGATGGCACCGGGGAGCTGTTTTTT.

The chain's CDR3 is CASSQVTDTQYF. The CDR3 DNA sequence: TGTGCCAGCAGCCAAGTAACGGATACGCAGTATTTT. The gene calls are TRBV3-1 (or the pseudogene TRBV3-2) and TRBJ2-3; unclear D gene. The V gene's germline CDR1 is LGHDT and CDR2 YNNKEL (reference sequence). The CDR3 is made up of 12 amino acids. V lost 1 base and J 6 bases, leaving 5 bases between the germline ends.

This chain uses TRBV6-6 with TRBJ1-2; D is uncertain. V was pared by 2 bases and J by 6 bases, with 13 bases between. CDR3 size: 14 residues. Germline CDR1 reads MNHNY; CDR2 reads SVGAGI (reference sequence). The CDR3 protein is CASSYEGSRDGYTF. CDR3 in DNA: TGTGCCAGCAGTTACGAGGGCTCGAGGGATGGCTACACCTTC.

The V and J genes are TRBV5-1 and TRBJ1-6; D not certain. CDR3 length equals 15 residues. Germline CDR1 is SGHRS and CDR2 is YFSETQ. V was trimmed by 0 bases and J by 0 bases, leaving 4 bases between them. The CDR3: CASSLGSSYNSPLHF. In nucleotides, the CDR3 is TGCGCCAGCAGCTTGGGGAGCTCCTATAATTCACCCCTCCACTTT.

This clone was observed a handful of times. The rearrangement joins TRBV4-3 to TRBJ1-1, with a possible D match to TRBD1 (5 bases). The germline CDR1 and CDR2 sequences are LGHNA and YSLEER. This CDR3 contains 14 residues. The V end was cut by 1 base, the J end by 1 base, with 7 bases between. The CDR3: CASSQVGGNTEAFF. CDR3 bases: TGCGCCAGCAGCCAAGTTGGGGGGAACACTGAAGCTTTCTTT.

In the case of this clone: Other DNA variants within this sample encode the same CDR3. The chain has TRBV18 and TRBJ2-5; D is perhaps TRBD2 (5 bases). The germline V gene has CDR1 KGHSH and CDR2 LQKENI. The V end lost 6 bases, the J end lost 0 bases, and 8 bases lay between the germline ends. There are 13 residues in the CDR3. This chain's CDR3 is CASSPGDQETQYF. Written as DNA, the CDR3 is TGTGCCAGCTCTCCCGGGGACCAAGAGACCCAGTACTTC.

The chain carries TRBV15 and TRBJ1-3; 7 nucleotides align to TRBD1. The CDR3 loop spans 18 amino acids. J gave up 0 bases and V 0 bases, and 8 bases lay outside the gene matches. Germline values: CDR1 LNHNV, CDR2 YYDKDF (reference sequence). CDR3 DNA: TGTGCCACCAGCAGAGATAGGCGACAGGGCCGCTCTGGAAACACCATATATTTT. Encoded protein: CATSRDRRQGRSGNTIYF.

The gene calls are TRBV15 and TRBJ1-5, with a weak D call TRBD1 (6 bases). This CDR3 has 18 residues. The V gene lost 4 bases and the J gene lost 4 bases, with 23 bases spanning the gap. Germline lookup yields CDR1 LNHNV and CDR2 YYDKDF (reference sequence). Written as DNA, the CDR3 is TGTGCCACCAGCACCGGTCGGGGGGGCGAGGCTACAAATCAGCCCCAGCATTTT. Translated: CATSTGRGGEATNQPQHF.

The CDR3 loop reads CSVEDRVAGVGEQYF. As DNA, the CDR3 is TGCAGCGTTGAAGATAGAGTAGCGGGAGTGGGCGAGCAGTACTTC. The rearrangement uses TRBV29-1 and TRBJ2-7; TRBD2 aligns across 9 bases. With V trimmed by 0 bases and J by 6 bases, 9 bases remained unmatched. Per the germline V gene, CDR1 is SQVTM and CDR2 is ANQGSEA. CDR3 length: 15 amino acids.

This clone came up a few times. This chain joins TRBV19 and TRBJ2-5; D possibly corresponds to TRBD1 (6 bases). V gave up 0 bases and J gave up 3 bases, with 8 bases separating them. The CDR3 extends over 14 amino acids. Germline V gives CDR1 LNHDA, CDR2 SQIVND (reference sequence). The CDR3 DNA is TGTGCCAGTAGTATAGATCACAGGGAAGAGACCCAGTACTTC. This gives the protein CASSIDHREETQYF.

In its sample, this clone was seen a few times. J is TRBJ1-5 and V is TRBV6-6; 7 bases are a match to TRBD1. The germline gives CDR1 MNHNY, CDR2 SVGAGI (reference sequence). V was pared by 6 bases and J by 8 bases, with 4 bases of the junction left unmatched. The CDR3 length is 12 residues. The CDR3 region is CASRDRMEPQHF. CDR3 DNA: TGTGCCAGCAGGGACAGGATGGAGCCCCAGCATTTT.

This clone showed up just a few times. The V and J genes are TRBV6-5 and TRBJ2-5, with D maybe TRBD2 (5 bases). V was trimmed by 7 bases and J by 4 bases, leaving 10 bases between them. Germline assignment: CDR1 MNHEY and CDR2 SVGAGI. CDR3 length: 12 residues. CDR3 amino acids: CASIEGPETQYF. The CDR3 DNA sequence: TGTGCCAGCATCGAGGGCCCAGAGACCCAGTACTTC.

The chain joins TRBV5-1 to TRBJ2-2; the match to TRBD2 covers 7 bases. The V segment lost 0 bases and the J segment 5 bases; nucleotides outside the gene matches: 4. The germline gives CDR1 SGHRS, CDR2 YFSETQ. The CDR3 runs 15 residues. Here the CDR3 DNA reads TGCGCCAGCAGCTTGGCACGGGGGGAAACCGGGGAGCTGTTTTTT. Its protein product is CASSLARGETGELFF. Variable domain in full (rest from reference TRBV5-1 and TRBJ2-2): KAGVTQTPRYLIKTRGQQVTLSCSPISGHRSVSWYQQTPGQGLQFLFEYFSETQRNKGNFPGRFSGRQFSNSRSEMNVSTLELGDSALYLCASSLARGETGELFFGEGSRLTVL.

This chain links TRBV30 with TRBJ1-3; TRBD1 might be the D (6 bases). CDR3 length: 11 amino acids. Germline CDR1 is GTSNPN and CDR2 is SVGIG (reference sequence). Trimming took 8 bases from V and 9 from J, leaving 14 bases between them. The CDR3 region has the DNA TGTGCCGGATTGAGAGGGGGCACCATATATTTT. Translation gives CAGLRGGTIYF.

The V and J genes are TRBV19 and TRBJ2-7; tentatively, D is TRBD2 (6 bases). This CDR3 spans 15 amino acids. Germline V gives CDR1 LNHDA, CDR2 SQIVND (reference sequence). Trimming pared 9 bases from V and 7 bases from J, leaving 25 bases between. The CDR3 spells CASRNWRDGPLEQYF. The CDR3 bases are TGTGCCAGCCGTAATTGGCGGGACGGCCCTCTTGAGCAGTACTTC.

This chain connects TRBV7-2 to TRBJ2-1, with D uncertain. Per germline, CDR1 SGHTA and CDR2 FQGNSA. V was trimmed by 2 bases and J by 7 bases, leaving 24 bases between them. This CDR3 spans 18 amino acids. The CDR3, as DNA: TGTGCCAGCAGCTTACTAAGGTCCCCCTTCCGGTCTCGAAATGAGCAGTTCTTC. It specifies CASSLLRSPFRSRNEQFF.

This sequence joins TRBV5-1 and TRBJ1-1; a possible D gene is TRBD1 (5 bases). Trimming removed 0 bases from V and 8 bases from J, with 11 bases in between. Germline V gene sequence: CDR1 SGHRS, CDR2 YFSETQ. The CDR3 loop spans 13 amino acids. CDR3 sequence (DNA): TGCGCCAGCAGCTTGGAGGGGAACAGGGAAGCTTTCTTT. Amino acids: CASSLEGNREAFF.